Listed below are T cell receptor beta chains from one sample, sequenced in a study of cytomegalovirus exposure and HLA in healthy donors. Using immunoSEQ multiplex PCR, the repertoire was profiled, and TCRdb retains in-frame clones only, with some absent. The sample lists 100,000 to 150,000 clones; 17% were seen once. Sequenced input: PBMCs. These receptors came from a female donor in good health and CMV-seropositive. CDR3s leave out the opening cysteine and the closing phenylalanine or tryptophan.

TRBV18	TRBJ1-2	ASSPGQGNYGYT
TRBV7-2	TRBJ1-6	ASSLYGMVDSPLH
TRBV2	TRBJ2-5	ASSGREETQY
TRBV2	TRBJ2-7	ASSDRGGEQY
TRBV27	TRBJ1-1	ASSWDRNTEAF
TRBV15	TRBJ2-7	ATSRDGLGDEQY
TRBV4-3	TRBJ2-2	ASSRGLAGMINTGELF
TRBV5-6	TRBJ2-7	ASSSSGAPYEQY
TRBV18	TRBJ2-5	ASSPQGVRQTQY
TRBV7-9	TRBJ1-2	ASSEGQGHYGYT
TRBV5-1	TRBJ1-6	ASSLLGQGGSPLH
TRBV5-6	TRBJ1-4	ASSFRRTALNEKLF